The 12 T cell receptor beta chains below come from one sample, sequenced in a study of radiation and T cells in renal cell carcinoma. Only in-frame clones appear in the TCRdb table, and some are missing; sequencing was by immunoSEQ multiplex PCR. The sample consists of 130,000 or so clones, around four fifths of them appearing once. Time point noted: baseline pretreatment blood. The treatment here: 15 Gy SBRT to primary tumor, nephrectomy 4 weeks later. The specimen comprised blood, sampled from a patient whose treatment included radiotherapy and nephrectomy. The receptors stem from a woman in her forties or fifties with renal cell carcinoma.

V and J are TRBV19 and TRBJ2-5; D possibly uses TRBD1 or TRBD2 (5 bases each). V lost 5 bases to trimming and J lost 7 bases, with 14 bases between them. The CDR3 extends over 13 amino acids. Germline V gene sequence: CDR1 LNHDA, CDR2 SQIVND (reference sequence). This CDR3 is CASSLRTRGTQYF. CDR3 sequence (DNA): TGTGCCAGTAGTCTCAGGACGAGGGGGACCCAGTACTTC. Full variable domain (remainder filled in from reference TRBV19 and TRBJ2-5): DGGITQSPKYLFRKEGQNVTLSCEQNLNHDAMYWYRQDPGQGLRLIYYSQIVNDFQKGDIAEGYSVSREKKESFPLTVTSAQKNPTAFYLCASSLRTRGTQYFGPGTRLLVL.

This clone was observed a few times. The rearrangement links TRBV7-6 to TRBJ2-1; maybe TRBD2 (6 bases). Germline V gene sequence: CDR1 SGHVS, CDR2 FNYEAQ. The length of the CDR3 is 15 residues. Trimming left V 3 bases short and J 8 bases short, with 17 bases between. CDR3 nucleotide sequence: TGTGCCAGCAGCTTGGCGGGACCACCAGGGCATGAGCAGTTCTTC. It is translated as CASSLAGPPGHEQFF.

This clone was detected once. The rearrangement joins TRBV29-1 to TRBJ2-6; possibly TRBD2 for D (5 bases). Germline values: CDR1 SQVTM, CDR2 ANQGSEA. Trimming stripped 4 bases from V and 0 bases from J, with 13 bases between. The CDR3 has 16 residues. Written as DNA, the CDR3 is TGCAGCGTTGTGGGCGGGTTAAGCTCTGGGGCCAACGTCCTGACTTTC. Its translation: CSVVGGLSSGANVLTF.

This clone was observed a few times. The chain carries TRBV10-1 and TRBJ1-1, with D unresolved. Trimming left V 6 bases short and J 5 bases short, with 13 bases between. CDR3 size: 13 residues. Per the germline V gene, CDR1 is WNHNN and CDR2 is SYGVQD (reference sequence). The CDR3 nucleotides read TGCGCCAGCAGCCCTGGATGGGAGACTGAAGCTTTCTTT. Residues: CASSPGWETEAFF.

The rearrangement links TRBV7-2 to TRBJ2-2; possible D gene TRBD1, 6 bases. The CDR3 consists of 16 residues. V shed 1 base and J shed 2 bases, with 11 bases lying between them. The germline V gene has CDR1 SGHTA and CDR2 FQGNSA. In nucleotides, the CDR3 is TGTGCCAGCAGCTTAGTGCCGGGACAAAACACCGGGGAGCTGTTTTTT. This codes for CASSLVPGQNTGELFF.

The chain combines TRBV7-8 with TRBJ2-7; D is unclear. This CDR3 has 12 residues. CDR1 is SGHVS, CDR2 FQNEAQ, per germline. The V end was cut by 9 bases, the J end by 1 base, with 10 bases between. CDR3: CASTADSYEQYF. The DNA of the CDR3 is TGTGCCAGTACTGCCGATTCCTACGAGCAGTACTTC.

This clone was picked up a small number of times. The CDR3 DNA reads TGTGCCAGCAGCGTGACAGGGTTGACTTCACCCCTCCACTTT. Its translation is CASSVTGLTSPLHF. The rearrangement joins TRBV9 to TRBJ1-6, with 7 bases matching TRBD1. J gave up 9 bases and V 2 bases, and 5 bases lay outside the gene matches. Germline CDR1 reads SGDLS; CDR2 reads YYNGEE. The CDR3 sequence is 14 residues long.

V and J are TRBV10-3 and TRBJ2-5, with 9 nucleotides matching TRBD2. V lost 6 bases and J lost 2; bases outside the gene matches: 7. Germline CDR1 ENHRY, CDR2 SYGVKD. CDR3 length: 15 amino acids. The CDR3 region is CAISRLAEDQETQYF. In DNA, the CDR3 is TGTGCCATCAGCCGACTAGCGGAAGATCAAGAGACCCAGTACTTC.

The rearrangement uses TRBV7-2 and TRBJ2-7; no reliable D call. The CDR3 has 13 amino acids. V was pared by 4 bases and J by 8 bases, with 15 bases between. CDR1 is SGHTA, CDR2 FQGNSA, per germline. The CDR3 DNA is TGTGCCAGCAGCTCGGGCGGCCCATACAAGCAGTACTTC. Its protein is CASSSGGPYKQYF. The full variable domain, completed using reference TRBV7-2 and TRBJ2-7, is GAGVSQSPSNKVTEKGKDVELRCDPISGHTALYWYRQSLGQGLEFLIYFQGNSAPDKSGLPSDRFSAERTGGSVSTLTIQRTQQEDSAVYLCASSSGGPYKQYFGPGTRLTVT.

The chain links TRBV4-2 to TRBJ1-2; D is uncertain. The CDR3 contains 14 residues. Germline CDR1 LGHNA, CDR2 YNFKEQ. The V end was cut by 2 bases, the J end by 0 bases, with 7 bases between. The CDR3 is CASSQIQSNYGYTF. DNA for the CDR3: TGTGCCAGCAGCCAAATACAGTCTAACTATGGCTACACCTTC.

V usage is TRBV7-9 and J usage is TRBJ2-7; 8 nucleotides match TRBD1. Trimming at V came to 3 bases and at J to 5 bases, leaving 9 bases not matched to a gene. The CDR3 loop spans 15 amino acids. Per germline, CDR1 SEHNR and CDR2 FQNEAQ (reference sequence). The CDR3 here is CASSLGTGGFHEQYF. The DNA for the CDR3 is TGTGCCAGCAGCTTGGGGACAGGAGGTTTCCACGAGCAGTACTTC.

As DNA, the CDR3 is TGCGCCAGCAGCCAAGATTTTGATAGCAATCAGCCCCAGCATTTT. Protein product: CASSQDFDSNQPQHF. The rearrangement links TRBV4-3 to TRBJ1-5; D unclear. The CDR3 spans 15 residues. Germline V gene data show CDR1 as LGHNA and CDR2 as YSLEER. Trimming stripped 0 bases from V and 0 bases from J, with 6 bases between.